A single sample is the source of the 32 T cell receptor beta chains below, sequenced in a study of blood T cell repertoires in COVID-19. Generated by immunoSEQ multiplex PCR, the TCRdb table keeps only in-frame clones and is missing some. Altogether tens of thousands of clones are present, roughly four fifths being singletons, with the ten largest covering about 10%. The specimen sequenced was peripheral blood. These receptors all stem from a man between 60 and 70 years old with acute or convalescent COVID-19.

J is TRBJ2-7 and V is TRBV10-3; D remains unclear. Between the trimmed V and J ends, which lost 10 bases and 1 base, there was a span of 8 bases. The CDR3 length is 11 residues. Per germline, CDR1 ENHRY and CDR2 SYGVKD. The CDR3 DNA follows: TGTGCCACAGGTCAGTCCTACGAGCAGTACTTC. This encodes CATGQSYEQYF.

The chain's CDR3 is CASSLTGTSPTEAFF. In DNA form, the CDR3 reads TGTGCCAGCAGTTTAACCGGGACATCGCCTACTGAAGCTTTCTTT. J is TRBJ1-1 and V is TRBV6-5; D is perhaps TRBD1 (6 bases). Trimming cost V 4 bases and J 5 bases, with 17 bases left between them. This CDR3 has 15 residues. The germline V gene encodes CDR1 MNHEY and CDR2 SVGAGI.

The rearrangement uses TRBV7-2 and TRBJ2-1; 11 nucleotides line up with TRBD2. The CDR3 extends over 17 amino acids. Germline loops: CDR1 SGHTA, CDR2 FQGNSA. Trimming cost V 1 base and J 7 bases; bases outside gene matches: 9. The CDR3 DNA sequence: TGTGCCAGCAGCTTAGTCTCGACTAGCGGGACATATAATGAGCAGTTCTTC. This encodes CASSLVSTSGTYNEQFF.

V and J are TRBV7-9 and TRBJ2-1; 11 bases are a match to TRBD2. Losses at the gene ends were 1 base for V and 4 bases for J; bases not matched to a gene: 6. CDR1 is SEHNR and CDR2 is FQNEAQ in the germline V gene (reference sequence). There are 17 residues in the CDR3. The CDR3 region has the DNA TGTGCCAGCAGCTTAGGCCTAGCGGGGGGACCTTACAATGAGCAGTTCTTC. Amino acid sequence: CASSLGLAGGPYNEQFF.

This rearrangement joins TRBV30 to TRBJ1-5; weak D call: TRBD1 (6 bases). V lost 2 bases, J lost 12 bases, and 14 bases lay in between. Germline V gene sequence: CDR1 GTSNPN, CDR2 SVGIG (reference sequence). The CDR3 totals 12 residues. The CDR3 spells CAWSNIGDNQHF. CDR3 DNA: TGTGCCTGGAGTAATATCGGGGACAACCAGCATTTT.

The CDR3 protein is CAWRSTGVNEQFF. The CDR3 DNA follows: TGTGCCTGGAGGTCGACAGGGGTCAATGAGCAGTTCTTC. The rearrangement joins TRBV30 to TRBJ2-1, with 8 bases identical to TRBD1. Germline V gene data show CDR1 as GTSNPN and CDR2 as SVGIG (reference sequence). This CDR3 comprises 13 residues. V lost 3 bases to trimming and J lost 6 bases; unmatched junction nucleotides: 4.

This clone was observed once. This chain connects TRBV5-4 to TRBJ1-6; D uncertain. The CDR3 is made up of 15 amino acids. CDR1 SGHNT and CDR2 YYREEE come from the germline V gene (reference sequence). Trimming removed 0 bases at V and 7 bases at J, with 11 bases between. CDR3 DNA sequence: TGTGCCAGCAGCTTGGCTGCCAGGCCAAATTCACCCCTCCACTTT. Protein product: CASSLAARPNSPLHF.

This chain uses TRBV30 with TRBJ2-3, with a tentative D call TRBD1 (5 bases). V dropped 3 bases and J dropped 3 bases, with 10 bases sitting between them. Germline-derived CDR1 and CDR2 are GTSNPN and SVGIG (reference sequence). The CDR3 is 13 residues long. In DNA form, the CDR3 reads TGTGCCTGGAGATTTCAGGGAACAGATACGCAGTATTTT. It yields the protein CAWRFQGTDTQYF. Together with reference TRBV30 and TRBJ2-3, the CDR3 gives the full variable domain: SQTIHQWPATLVQPVGSPLSLECTVEGTSNPNLYWYRQAAGRGLQLLFYSVGIGQISSEVPQNLSASRPQDRQFILSSKKLLLSDSGFYLCAWRFQGTDTQYFGPGTRLTVL.

The chain combines TRBV20-1 with TRBJ2-5; 10 nucleotides match TRBD2. This CDR3 spans 14 amino acids. Germline lookup yields CDR1 DFQATT and CDR2 SNEGSKA (reference sequence). J lost 5 bases, V lost 3 bases, and 6 bases had no gene match. CDR3 DNA sequence: TGCAGTGCTAGTGTCGGACTAGCGGTGGAGACCCAGTACTTC. It encodes CSASVGLAVETQYF.

This chain links TRBV5-1 with TRBJ2-7, with D tentatively TRBD2 (6 bases). Germline-derived CDR1 and CDR2 are SGHRS and YFSETQ. The CDR3 is 14 residues long. Trimming left V 0 bases short and J 0 bases short, with 7 bases between. The CDR3 nucleotides read TGCGCCAGCAGCTTGGGCGGGGTCTCCTACGAGCAGTACTTC. This codes for CASSLGGVSYEQYF.

The chain uses TRBV28 and TRBJ2-7; 10 nucleotides line up with TRBD2. The CDR3 loop spans 13 amino acids. The V gene end was trimmed by 6 bases and the J gene end by 3 bases; junction bases not matched to a gene: 2. Germline values: CDR1 MDHEN, CDR2 SYDVKM. CDR3 region: CASRGLANYEQYF. The CDR3 region has the DNA TGTGCCAGCAGGGGACTAGCGAACTACGAGCAGTACTTC.

About this clone: An end of the junction differs from the germline gene, which may be a read error. This chain joins TRBV7-7 and TRBJ1-5; 9 bases match TRBD1. The CDR3 has 15 amino acids. Germline lookup yields CDR1 SSHAT and CDR2 FNYEAQ (reference sequence). The CDR3 DNA follows: TGTGCTAGCAGCTTAGAACAGGGGGCCGTTCAGCCCCAGCATTTT. Its protein product is CASSLEQGAVQPQHF.

The chain recombines TRBV5-8 with TRBJ1-2; TRBD1 matches at 10 bases. Germline V gives CDR1 SGHTS, CDR2 YDEGEE. The CDR3 loop spans 15 amino acids. The ends lost 7 bases at V and 3 bases at J; junction bases unmatched: 9. Written as DNA, the CDR3 is TGTGCCAGCTACACGTCCGGGACAGGGGACTATGGCTACACCTTC. It translates to CASYTSGTGDYGYTF.

The gene calls are TRBV19 and TRBJ1-2; weak D call: TRBD1 (5 bases). The germline V and J ends were trimmed by 1 base and 5 bases, with 14 bases remaining between them. Germline V lookup: CDR1 LNHDA, CDR2 SQIVND (reference sequence). The length of the CDR3 is 15 residues. The CDR3 here is CASSIGWQGLYGYTF. CDR3 DNA: TGTGCCAGTAGTATAGGTTGGCAGGGATTGTATGGCTACACCTTC.

The chain joins TRBV7-9 to TRBJ2-4, with D perhaps matching TRBD1 (5 bases). V shed 5 bases and J shed 2 bases, with 16 bases lying between them. CDR3 length equals 16 residues. The germline V gene has CDR1 SEHNR and CDR2 FQNEAQ (reference sequence). The DNA of the CDR3 is TGTGCCAGCAGCCAACTATCGGCAGGGACCAAAAACATTCAGTACTTC. Protein: CASSQLSAGTKNIQYF.

The V gene is TRBV19, the J gene TRBJ2-5, with TRBD1 matching over 9 bases. Germline values: CDR1 LNHDA, CDR2 SQIVND (reference sequence). J lost 0 bases, V lost 1 base, and 6 bases had no gene match. The CDR3 sequence is 17 residues long. The CDR3 is CASSIGGQGEYQETQYF. As DNA, the CDR3 is TGTGCCAGTAGTATAGGGGGACAGGGAGAGTACCAAGAGACCCAGTACTTC.

The count of this clone is one. This chain connects TRBV6-6 to TRBJ2-7; the match to TRBD1 covers 7 bases. V shed 6 bases and J 4 bases; nucleotides not matched to a gene: 9. This CDR3 spans 14 amino acids. CDR1 MNHNY and CDR2 SVGAGI come from the germline V gene (reference sequence). CDR3 residues: CASSQQGTLYEQYF. Here the CDR3 DNA reads TGTGCCAGCAGCCAACAGGGGACGCTTTACGAGCAGTACTTC.

This clone was seen a few times. The J gene is TRBJ1-1, the V gene TRBV5-1; D perhaps matches TRBD1 (5 bases). From germline, CDR1 is SGHRS and CDR2 YFSETQ. The CDR3 is 15 residues long. The germline V and J ends were trimmed by 4 bases and 5 bases, with 18 bases remaining between them. CDR3 DNA: TGCGCCAGCAGCGGGGGGACCTCAGAGGGGACTGAAGCTTTCTTT. Its translation: CASSGGTSEGTEAFF.

The chain carries TRBV27 and TRBJ2-1; 8 bases line up with TRBD2. Germline CDR1 MNHEY, CDR2 SMNVEV (reference sequence). Trimming at V came to 6 bases and at J to 8 bases, leaving 12 bases not matched to a gene. This CDR3 is built from 15 residues. The CDR3, as DNA: TGTGCCAGCAGCCGACGCCCGGGACTAGTCTATGAGCAGTTCTTC. Protein: CASSRRPGLVYEQFF.

V and J are TRBV12-5 and TRBJ2-3; 9 positions agree with TRBD2. CDR1 LGHNT and CDR2 FRNRAP come from the germline V gene. This CDR3 comprises 16 residues. V trimming: 2 bases; J trimming: 1 base; junction bases outside the gene matches: 4. DNA for the CDR3: TGTGCTAGTGGTTTGCCTCGGACTAGCGGCACAGATACGCAGTATTTT. This gives the protein CASGLPRTSGTDTQYF.

This clone appeared a few times. The CDR3 reads CASSLLTGRQETQYF. DNA of the CDR3: TGTGCCAGCAGCTTATTGACAGGCCGCCAAGAGACCCAGTACTTC. This chain uses TRBV11-1 with TRBJ2-5; perhaps TRBD1 as D (6 bases). This CDR3 is built from 15 residues. Trimming took off 2 bases at V and 1 base at J, with 11 bases between the two ends. Germline CDR1 and CDR2: SGHAT and FQDESV (reference sequence).

This clone was recorded only once. This chain links TRBV19 with TRBJ2-7; the D gene is possibly TRBD1 (6 bases). CDR1 is LNHDA, CDR2 SQIVND, per germline (reference sequence). The germline V and J ends were trimmed by 3 bases and 2 bases, with 14 bases remaining between them. CDR3 length equals 15 residues. The CDR3 loop is CASSIRQGTTYEQYF. CDR3 in DNA: TGTGCCAGTAGTATTCGGCAGGGGACGACCTACGAGCAGTACTTC. The whole variable domain, filled in from reference TRBV19 and TRBJ2-7, reads DGGITQSPKYLFRKEGQNVTLSCEQNLNHDAMYWYRQDPGQGLRLIYYSQIVNDFQKGDIAEGYSVSREKKESFPLTVTSAQKNPTAFYLCASSIRQGTTYEQYFGPGTRLTVT.

There are a few counts of this clone. The CDR3 nucleotides read TGTGCCAGCAGCGCCCTTGGACTGATGAACACTGAAGCTTTCTTT. Amino acid sequence: CASSALGLMNTEAFF. The chain is built from TRBV7-3 and TRBJ1-1, with no clear D. Per the germline V gene, CDR1 is SGHTA and CDR2 is FQGTGA. This CDR3 contains 15 residues. V was clipped by 5 bases and J by 0 bases, with 13 bases between them.

This chain uses TRBV10-3 with TRBJ1-2; D is ambiguous. The V gene's germline CDR1 is ENHRY and CDR2 SYGVKD. The CDR3 is 12 residues long. V gave up 2 bases and J gave up 10 bases, with 11 bases separating them. The CDR3 nucleotides read TGTGCCATCAGTGAGGGCCCCCCTGACTACACCTTC. This encodes CAISEGPPDYTF.

The rearrangement uses TRBV20-1 and TRBJ1-2; tentative D call: TRBD1 (5 bases). The germline CDR1 and CDR2 sequences are DFQATT and SNEGSKA (reference sequence). This CDR3 region has 11 residues. Trimming took 5 bases from V and 6 from J, leaving 10 bases between them. CDR3 bases: TGCAGTGCTTTCAGGGTGAATGGCTACACCTTC. This translates into CSAFRVNGYTF.

This chain uses TRBV29-1 with TRBJ1-4; D gene unclear. Trimming cost V 0 bases and J 8 bases, with 10 bases left between them. Germline V gene data show CDR1 as SQVTM and CDR2 as ANQGSEA. The CDR3 has 13 residues. CDR3 DNA sequence: TGCAGCGTTGAAGACCTAGTGGAGGAAAAACTGTTTTTT. This encodes CSVEDLVEEKLFF.

This rearrangement joins TRBV19 to TRBJ2-7; tentative D call: TRBD1 (5 bases). The V end was cut by 5 bases, the J end by 0 bases, with 11 bases between. The CDR3 length is 14 residues. The germline gives CDR1 LNHDA, CDR2 SQIVND (reference sequence). The CDR3 sequence: CASSESTDSYEQYF. Written as DNA, the CDR3 is TGTGCCAGTAGTGAATCGACAGACTCCTACGAGCAGTACTTC.

The gene calls are TRBV19 and TRBJ2-3, with a weak D call TRBD1 (5 bases). Germline V lookup: CDR1 LNHDA, CDR2 SQIVND (reference sequence). The CDR3 is 15 residues long. V was cut by 5 bases and J by 1 base, with 13 bases left in between. In nucleotides, the CDR3 is TGTGCCAGTAGTTGGCAGGGCCAGGGCACAGATACGCAGTATTTT. Translating it yields CASSWQGQGTDTQYF.

The rearrangement links TRBV6-5 to TRBJ1-1, with a weak D call TRBD1 (6 bases). Trimming took off 6 bases at V and 8 bases at J, with 13 bases between the two ends. The CDR3 consists of 12 residues. The germline V gene has CDR1 MNHEY and CDR2 SVGAGI. CDR3 coding DNA: TGTGCCAGCAGACCCAACAGGGCAGAAGCTTTCTTT. Protein sequence: CASRPNRAEAFF.

The chain employs TRBV6-5 and TRBJ2-1; TRBD2 matches 7 bases. The trim removed 7 bases at V and 8 bases at J, leaving 11 bases unmatched. CDR3 length: 14 residues. Germline V lookup: CDR1 MNHEY, CDR2 SVGAGI. The CDR3 here is CASNWTPGGHEQFF. CDR3 nucleotides: TGTGCCAGCAACTGGACACCGGGGGGACATGAGCAGTTCTTC.

This clone was observed once. This chain joins TRBV14 and TRBJ2-7; D is undetermined. The CDR3 extends over 13 amino acids. Germline values: CDR1 SGHDN, CDR2 FVKESK. The germline V and J ends were trimmed by 5 bases and 3 bases, with 11 bases remaining between them. The CDR3 loop is CASSSLGDYEQYF. The CDR3 DNA reads TGTGCCAGCAGCTCCCTAGGTGACTACGAGCAGTACTTC.

This clone was found a few times. The J gene is TRBJ1-4, the V gene TRBV4-1, with D perhaps TRBD1 (5 bases). The CDR3 has 17 residues. V was shortened by 3 bases and J by 1 base, with 15 bases between the two germline ends. Germline CDR1 and CDR2: MGHRA and YSYEKL. CDR3 in amino acids: CASSQVQGGITNEKLFF. CDR3 in DNA: TGCGCCAGCAGCCAGGTGCAGGGAGGAATAACTAATGAAAAACTGTTTTTT.